These 15 T cell receptor beta chains originate from one sample sequenced in a study of tissue T cells after allogeneic stem cell transplantation. Produced via immunoSEQ multiplex PCR; TCRdb's table is partial and in-frame only. Counted here are around 1,700 clones, about four fifths occurring once; the ten biggest clones make up approximately 9.3%. Steroid-refractory graft-versus-host disease after allogeneic hematopoietic cell transplant qualified adults for prospective research-autopsy enrollment. The sequences come from stomach tissue, collected at autopsy. The receptors were sampled from a male patient at least 60 years old with steroid-refractory graft-versus-host disease after an allogeneic stem cell transplant. Certain T cells may be donor cells from the graft.

The chain links TRBV28 to TRBJ2-7, with 9 bases that match TRBD1. V dropped 5 bases and J dropped 6; count of bases not matched to a gene: 5. Germline CDR1 reads MDHEN; CDR2 reads SYDVKM. The CDR3 runs 13 residues. For the CDR3, the DNA is TGTGCCAGCAGTCGGACAGGGGAATCCGAGCAGTACTTC. Translation gives CASSRTGESEQYF.

A single count supports this clone. The V gene is TRBV12-5, the J gene TRBJ2-3, with 10 bases lining up with TRBD2. The germline gives CDR1 LGHNT, CDR2 FRNRAP. The CDR3 has 15 amino acids. Trimming cost V 2 bases and J 4 bases; bases outside gene matches: 3. This CDR3 is CASGLFSGGPDTQYF. CDR3 sequence (DNA): TGTGCTAGTGGTTTGTTTAGCGGGGGGCCAGATACGCAGTATTTT.

The rearrangement uses TRBV27 and TRBJ1-2; 8 positions match TRBD1. Trimming at V came to 6 bases and at J to 5 bases, leaving 14 bases not matched to a gene. CDR3 size: 16 residues. Germline V lookup: CDR1 MNHEY, CDR2 SMNVEV (reference sequence). This CDR3 reads CASSRVGQGLSYGYTF. For the CDR3, the DNA is TGTGCCAGCAGCCGCGTCGGACAGGGCCTTTCTTATGGCTACACCTTC.

The gene calls are TRBV19 and TRBJ2-7; 7 positions agree with TRBD1. V shed 3 bases and J 2 bases; nucleotides not matched to a gene: 1. Looked up from germline, CDR1 is LNHDA and CDR2 is SQIVND (reference sequence). The CDR3 has 13 amino acids. The CDR3 protein is CASSIGQAYEQYF. The CDR3 DNA is TGTGCCAGTAGTATCGGACAGGCCTACGAGCAGTACTTC.

This sequence joins TRBV11-3 and TRBJ2-7; 9 positions agree with TRBD1. The CDR3 has 20 amino acids. The germline V gene has CDR1 SGHNT and CDR2 YENEEA. V shed 2 bases, J shed 7 bases, and the junction held 24 bases outside the gene matches. CDR3 DNA sequence: TGTGCCAGCAGCTTAATGTATTGGGACAGGGCGCCCCAGCCCCCTTTGGAGCAGTACTTC. This gives the protein CASSLMYWDRAPQPPLEQYF.

The chain joins TRBV2 to TRBJ2-7; TRBD1 matches at 7 bases. Losses at the gene ends were 2 bases for V and 2 bases for J; bases not matched to a gene: 6. The CDR3 runs to 15 residues. The germline V gene encodes CDR1 SNHLY and CDR2 FYNNEI. The CDR3 DNA follows: TGTGCCAGCAGTGAAAACGGGACAGTCCCCTACGAGCAGTACTTC. It is translated as CASSENGTVPYEQYF.

The V call is TRBV7-2, the J call TRBJ1-6; perhaps TRBD1 as D (6 bases). The germline V and J ends were trimmed by 3 bases and 9 bases, with 15 bases remaining between them. There are 15 residues in the CDR3. CDR1 and CDR2 from the germline V gene are SGHTA and FQGNSA. This chain's CDR3 is CASSFGGGGGSPLHF. The CDR3 DNA reads TGTGCCAGCAGCTTTGGAGGCGGGGGCGGTTCACCCCTCCACTTT.

V usage is TRBV28 and J usage is TRBJ2-1; D is possibly TRBD1 or TRBD2 (5 bases each). The germline gives CDR1 MDHEN, CDR2 SYDVKM. The ends were cut back, 5 bases at V and 8 bases at J, with 13 bases in the middle. The CDR3 sequence is 13 residues long. The CDR3 here is CASSQPRGDEQFF. The CDR3 nucleotides read TGTGCCAGCAGTCAACCGAGGGGTGATGAGCAGTTCTTC.

V usage is TRBV6-4 and J usage is TRBJ2-2, with 11 bases lining up with TRBD2. This CDR3 has 15 amino acids. Per germline, CDR1 MRHNA and CDR2 SNTAGT. V lost 5 bases and J lost 3; bases outside the gene matches: 2. Here the CDR3 DNA reads TGTGCCAGCAGTCTACTAGCGGGGGACACCGGGGAGCTGTTTTTT. It codes for CASSLLAGDTGELFF.

The chain combines TRBV5-5 with TRBJ1-4; D remains ambiguous. CDR1 SGHKS and CDR2 YYEKEE come from the germline V gene (reference sequence). The CDR3 is made up of 13 amino acids. V was trimmed by 6 bases and J by 1 base, leaving 7 bases between them. This CDR3 is CASNPVTNEKLFF. Here the CDR3 DNA reads TGTGCCAGCAATCCGGTAACTAATGAAAAACTGTTTTTT.

The chain recombines TRBV24-1 with TRBJ2-2; the D is unclear. CDR1 and CDR2 from the germline V gene are KGHDR and SFDVKD. CDR3 size: 13 residues. V gave up 5 bases and J gave up 8 bases, with 11 bases separating them. CDR3 DNA: TGTGCCACCAGTGGGCCGGAAGGAGGGGAGCTGTTTTTT. Its translation is CATSGPEGGELFF.

The V gene is TRBV5-1, the J gene TRBJ2-3; 14 bases align to TRBD2. The length of the CDR3 is 18 residues. Germline lookup yields CDR1 SGHRS and CDR2 YFSETQ. V dropped 4 bases and J dropped 3; count of bases not matched to a gene: 10. DNA of the CDR3: TGCGCCAGCAGCGAGACTAGCGGGGGGGCCCTTGATACAGATACGCAGTATTTT. Encoded protein: CASSETSGGALDTDTQYF.

The genes are TRBV9 and TRBJ2-2; D uncertain. The CDR3 runs 15 residues. Trimming cost V 0 bases and J 4 bases, with 10 bases left between them. The germline V gene has CDR1 SGDLS and CDR2 YYNGEE. The CDR3 nucleotides are TGTGCCAGCAGCGTAGCGGCTTCCAGCACCGGGGAGCTGTTTTTT. Translation: CASSVAASSTGELFF.

The genes are TRBV4-1 and TRBJ2-3; maybe TRBD2 (5 bases). Germline CDR1 is MGHRA and CDR2 is YSYEKL. V lost 1 base and J lost 4, with 12 bases in between. The CDR3 loop spans 15 amino acids. CDR3 nucleotide sequence: TGCGCCAGCAGCCAAGCGGTGAGGGTCTCAGATACGCAGTATTTT. Residues: CASSQAVRVSDTQYF.

The chain recombines TRBV18 with TRBJ2-1; the D is unclear. This CDR3 comprises 16 residues. The germline V gene has CDR1 KGHSH and CDR2 LQKENI. Between the trimmed V and J ends, which lost 0 bases and 7 bases, there was a span of 16 bases. The CDR3 protein is CASSPPNSPSLNEQFF. In nucleotides, the CDR3 is TGTGCCAGCTCACCACCGAACAGTCCCAGTTTGAATGAGCAGTTCTTC.